This TCR beta chain is drawn from a study of cytomegalovirus exposure and HLA in healthy donors. This CDR3 is built from 14 residues. Germline V CDR1 and CDR2: SNHLY, FYNNEI. V was clipped by 3 bases and J by 5 bases, with 12 bases between them. Study observations and caveats: Per published reports, the classifier diagnosed cytomegalovirus status with high specificity and sensitivity. The study reported that TCR beta sequences accurately predicted HLA-A and HLA-B alleles in most subjects.

The PCR used 60 Vbeta and 13 Jbeta primers. Original handling: An analysis that came later counted tens of millions of unique TCR beta chains, approximately 12 million shared. Using immunoSEQ multiplex PCR, the repertoire was profiled, and TCRdb retains in-frame clones only, with some absent. Clonal size and the V and J genes are those of that table, whereas D and trimming came from the DNA. The sample records about 100,000 clones, 81% being singletons. With regard to this clone: Its target is not known.

Input material: PBMCs. The receptor's source is a woman in her seventies in good health and CMV-seropositive. The chain couples TRBV2 to TRBJ2-3, with D tentatively TRBD2 (5 bases). CDR3 DNA sequence: TGTGCCAGCAGTGAGTTTCAGACTATAGATACGCAGTATTTT. This sequence encodes CASSEFQTIDTQYF.